This T cell receptor (beta chain) was profiled in a study of T cells in Graves' hyperthyroidism and ophthalmopathy. Trimming pared 3 bases from V and 4 bases from J, leaving 22 bases between. From germline, CDR1 is LNHDA and CDR2 SQIVND (reference sequence). The CDR3 runs to 18 residues. Template material for amplifying TCR beta CDR3 regions consisted of RNA transcripts. HTBI primers were used for first-round RT-PCR of the TCR CDR3. TCRdb redid the calling of the multiplex PCR reads with MiXCR, one entry per CDR3 protein. The table shows about 600,000 distinct CDR3 sequences, with approximately 14% occurring only once.

The sequenced sample was blood. The chain couples TRBV19 to TRBJ2-1, with a tentative D call TRBD1 (5 bases). The sequence derives from a woman aged 18-35 years with Graves' ophthalmopathy. CDR3 sequence reads: CASSILFPQGYGYNEQFF. For the CDR3, the DNA is TGTGCCAGTAGTATTCTTTTCCCTCAGGGATATGGATACAATGAGCAGTTCTTC.